These T cell receptor beta chains were read from a single sample in a study of cytomegalovirus exposure and HLA in healthy donors. Sequenced by immunoSEQ multiplex PCR; TCRdb stores in-frame clones only, minus some. The sample yields about 150,000 clones, 60% to 75% seen once. The sequencing sample was made of PBMCs. Source of these receptors: a man between 18 and 29 years old in good health and CMV-seronegative. Both conserved end residues are part of each CDR3. A D gene is named only where the DNA matches it firmly. The size field is filled for only some rows; it gives once, few, many or a size class.

TRBJ2-7 TRBV7-3 once . CASSLVGRGEQYF TGTGCCAGCAGCTTAGTAGGCAGGGGTGAGCAGTACTTC
TRBJ2-5 TRBV4-1 . TRBD1 CASSPRDREGETQYF TGCGCCAGCAGCCCCCGGGACAGGGAGGGAGAGACCCAGTACTTC
TRBJ2-1 TRBV7-8 . TRBD2 CASSLAPSGGWANEQFF TGTGCCAGCAGCTTAGCACCTAGCGGGGGGTGGGCGAATGAGCAGTTCTTC
TRBJ1-4 TRBV5-6 . TRBD1 CASSLAGTGFNEKLFF TGTGCCAGCAGCTTGGCCGGGACAGGATTTAATGAAAAACTGTTTTTT
TRBJ2-7 TRBV5-1 . TRBD2 CASSLGTSGGTYEQYF TGCGCCAGCAGCTTGGGGACTAGCGGGGGGACCTACGAGCAGTACTTC
TRBJ2-7 TRBV29-1 . TRBD2 CSVVGTSGGLSYEQYF TGCAGCGTTGTAGGGACTAGCGGGGGGCTATCCTACGAGCAGTACTTC
TRBJ1-2 TRBV5-5 . TRBD1 CASSRQGNYGYTF TGTGCCAGCAGCCGACAGGGTAACTATGGCTACACCTTC
TRBJ2-4 TRBV18 . . CASSPSVARADIQYF TGTGCCAGCTCACCTTCGGTGGCCCGTGCGGACATTCAGTACTTC
TRBJ2-1 TRBV7-6 . . CASSLGTRGNEQFF TGTGCCAGCAGCTTAGGTACCAGGGGCAATGAGCAGTTCTTC
TRBJ1-4 TRBV11-2 . TRBD1 CASSVRGDEKLFF TGTGCCAGCAGTGTCAGGGGGGATGAAAAACTGTTTTTT
TRBJ1-2 TRBV6-5 . . CASRGRENDYGYTF TGTGCCAGCAGGGGTAGGGAGAATGACTATGGCTACACCTTC
TRBJ1-1 TRBV6-1 . TRBD1 CASKIGQGSAEAFF TGTGCCAGCAAAATCGGACAGGGGTCCGCTGAAGCTTTCTTT
TRBJ1-1 TRBV27 . . CASSLIGGGTEAFF TGTGCCAGCAGTTTAATCGGGGGTGGAACTGAAGCTTTCTTT
TRBJ2-3 TRBV6-4 . TRBD2 CASSERLGRDTQYF TGTGCCAGCAGTGAAAGACTCGGGAGGGATACGCAGTATTTT
TRBJ1-5 TRBV5-6 . . CASSSLGGASSQPQHF TGTGCCAGCAGCTCATTAGGGGGGGCTTCGAGTCAGCCCCAGCATTTT
TRBJ2-1 TRBV2 once . CASQGSPSYNEQFF TGTGCCAGTCAGGGGAGCCCTTCCTACAATGAGCAGTTCTTC
TRBJ1-2 TRBV15 . . CATSRASGTQAGGYTF TGTGCCACCAGCAGAGCGTCAGGGACCCAGGCGGGAGGCTACACCTTC
TRBJ2-4 TRBV28 once TRBD1 CASSWDSNLAKNIQYF TGTGCCAGCAGTTGGGACAGTAATCTAGCCAAAAACATTCAGTACTTC
TRBJ1-3 TRBV29-1 . . CSVEEVGPGNTIYF TGCAGCGTTGAAGAGGTCGGTCCTGGAAACACCATATATTTT
TRBJ2-1 TRBV7-6 . TRBD2 CASSLWGEGPYNEQFF TGTGCCAGCAGCTTATGGGGGGAGGGTCCCTACAATGAGCAGTTCTTC